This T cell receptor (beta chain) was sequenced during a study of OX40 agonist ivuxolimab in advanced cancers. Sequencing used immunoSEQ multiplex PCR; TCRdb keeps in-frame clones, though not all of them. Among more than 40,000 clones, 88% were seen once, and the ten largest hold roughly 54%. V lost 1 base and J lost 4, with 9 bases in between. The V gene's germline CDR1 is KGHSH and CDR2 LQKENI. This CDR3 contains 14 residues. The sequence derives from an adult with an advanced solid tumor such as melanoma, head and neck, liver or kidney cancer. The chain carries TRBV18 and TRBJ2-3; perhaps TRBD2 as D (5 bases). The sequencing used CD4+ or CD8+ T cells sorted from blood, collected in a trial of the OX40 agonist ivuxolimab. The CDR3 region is CASSPLRDADTQYF. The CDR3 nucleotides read TGTGCCAGCTCACCACTTCGGGATGCAGATACGCAGTATTTT.